This T cell receptor (beta chain) was obtained from a study of Tregs in tolerant kidney transplant recipients. Germline V lookup: CDR1 DFQATT, CDR2 SNEGSKA (reference sequence). Germline trimming cut 5 bases from V and 4 bases from J; bases unmatched to any gene: 4. The CDR3 consists of 13 residues. Details on this clone: The read ends 3 residues shy of where the CDR3 ends; the end is completed using the germline J gene.

Related graft donors supplied nonmyeloablative bone marrow transplants, and mixed chimerism was transient. Sequenced by immunoSEQ multiplex PCR; TCRdb stores in-frame clones only, minus some. The data include about 6,300 clones; the top ten clones carry approximately 6.1%. The sequencing here drew on CD4+ T cells from blood (PBMCs), taken 6 months after the transplant. The rearrangement joins TRBV20-1 to TRBJ2-7; 11 bases are a match to TRBD2. The TCR was taken from a human patient who received a combined kidney and bone marrow transplant. A subset of T cells may come from the graft donor. The CDR3 protein is CSAGGLAGYEQYF. The sequenced part of the CDR3 DNA is TGCAGTGCTGGCGGACTAGCGGGTTACGAG.